Below are 23 T cell receptor beta chains sequenced from a single sample in a study of radiation and T cells in renal cell carcinoma. Some clones are missing from TCRdb's copy, which holds only in-frame ones; the method was immunoSEQ multiplex PCR. The sample carries about 13,000 clones, 30% to 35% recorded once. Specified treatment: 15 Gy SBRT to primary tumor, nephrectomy 4 weeks later. This specimen consisted of tumor tissue, obtained from a patient whose treatment included radiotherapy and nephrectomy. The origin of the receptors is a man aged 60 to 75 with renal cell carcinoma.

This clone is categorized as medium-sized (0.01 to 0.1%). The rearrangement uses TRBV30 and TRBJ1-1, with D possibly being TRBD1 (5 bases). The CDR3 has 12 amino acids. The V gene lost 2 bases and the J gene lost 7 bases, with 11 bases spanning the gap. Germline V gene sequence: CDR1 GTSNPN, CDR2 SVGIG (reference sequence). CDR3 DNA sequence: TGTGCCTGGAGTCTCCGGGGCCGTGAAGCTTTCTTT. Its protein product is CAWSLRGREAFF.

The CDR3 sequence: CAITTGQGSRYTF. The CDR3, as DNA: TGTGCCATCACTACTGGACAGGGAAGCCGCTACACCTTC. The chain is built from TRBV10-3 and TRBJ1-2; 8 bases are shared with TRBD1. V gave up 7 bases and J gave up 9 bases; unmatched junction bases: 10. CDR3 length equals 13 residues. Germline assignment: CDR1 ENHRY and CDR2 SYGVKD.

The count of this clone is one. The V gene is TRBV6-6, the J gene TRBJ2-7, with 9 bases aligning to TRBD1. V was pared by 0 bases and J by 2 bases, with 5 bases of the junction left unmatched. The CDR3 loop spans 16 amino acids. The V gene's germline CDR1 is MNHNY and CDR2 SVGAGI (reference sequence). CDR3 sequence (DNA): TGTGCCAGCAGTTACTCCGGGACAGGGCACACCTACGAGCAGTACGTC. Its protein product is CASSYSGTGHTYEQYV.

The J gene is TRBJ1-1, the V gene TRBV30; a possible D gene is TRBD1 (5 bases). The CDR3 sequence is 14 residues long. Trimming shortened V by 2 bases and J by 6 bases, and 16 bases separated the two germline ends. Looked up from germline, CDR1 is GTSNPN and CDR2 is SVGIG (reference sequence). The CDR3, as DNA: TGTGCCTGGAGTCTGAGGGGCCTGGGACCTGAAGCTTTCTTT. Translation gives CAWSLRGLGPEAFF. The variable domain in full, with the rest retrieved from reference TRBV30 and TRBJ1-1, is SQTIHQWPATLVQPVGSPLSLECTVEGTSNPNLYWYRQAAGRGLQLLFYSVGIGQISSEVPQNLSASRPQDRQFILSSKKLLLSDSGFYLCAWSLRGLGPEAFFGQGTRLTVV.

The rearrangement links TRBV5-1 to TRBJ2-3, with TRBD2 matching 13 bases. Germline lookup yields CDR1 SGHRS and CDR2 YFSETQ. After removal of 4 bases from V and 4 bases from J, the junction contained 6 bases not matched to a gene. CDR3 length: 16 residues. The CDR3, as DNA: TGCGCCAGCAGCACCGGACTAGCGGGAGTATCAGATACGCAGTATTTT. Amino acid sequence: CASSTGLAGVSDTQYF.

The genes are TRBV30 and TRBJ2-3; D ambiguous. The CDR3 contains 15 residues. Trimming stripped 8 bases from V and 0 bases from J, with 18 bases between. CDR1 and CDR2 from the germline V gene are GTSNPN and SVGIG (reference sequence). The CDR3 here is CAGTFQSASTDTQYF. Here the CDR3 DNA reads TGTGCCGGAACTTTTCAGTCGGCCAGCACAGATACGCAGTATTTT.

The rearrangement joins TRBV15 to TRBJ1-1, with D possibly matching TRBD1 (5 bases). The length of the CDR3 is 15 residues. V gave up 1 base and J gave up 5 bases, with 14 bases separating them. The germline V gene has CDR1 LNHNV and CDR2 YYDKDF (reference sequence). CDR3 sequence: CATSRGAGRGTEAFF. Here the CDR3 DNA reads TGTGCCACCAGCAGAGGGGCAGGGCGGGGGACTGAAGCTTTCTTT.

The table lists this clone with a few counts. The chain uses TRBV6-6 and TRBJ2-1; no clear D. The CDR3 consists of 12 residues. V dropped 4 bases and J dropped 2 bases, with 3 bases sitting between them. From germline, CDR1 is MNHNY and CDR2 SVGAGI (reference sequence). The CDR3 DNA reads as TGTGCCAGCAGTTCTACCTACAATGAGCAGTTCTTC. Its translation is CASSSTYNEQFF.

This clone is termed medium-sized. The chain recombines TRBV18 with TRBJ2-7; D may be TRBD2 (5 bases). V lost 3 bases to trimming and J lost 4 bases, with 10 bases between them. The V gene's germline CDR1 is KGHSH and CDR2 LQKENI. CDR3 size: 13 residues. The chain's CDR3 is CASSPNPGYEQYV. DNA of the CDR3: TGTGCCAGCTCACCTAACCCGGGGTACGAGCAGTACGTC.

The V and J genes are TRBV30 and TRBJ2-3; no firm D call. This CDR3 has 15 residues. Trimming left V 2 bases short and J 2 bases short, with 14 bases between. Germline values: CDR1 GTSNPN, CDR2 SVGIG (reference sequence). The CDR3 nucleotides read TGTGCCTGGAGTTCCGGGCTAGGATTCACAGATACGCAGTATTTT. The encoded protein is CAWSSGLGFTDTQYF.

This clone came up a few times. This chain's CDR3 is CASSKKGRRETQYF. Here the CDR3 DNA reads TGTGCCAGCAGCAAGAAGGGGCGCAGGGAGACCCAGTACTTC. This chain uses TRBV21-1 with TRBJ2-5; the table's D call TRBD1 went unverified against the DNA. TRBV21-1 is labeled a pseudogene. The CDR3 spans 14 residues.

V usage is TRBV5-6 and J usage is TRBJ1-5, with a weak D call TRBD1 (5 bases). The V gene's germline CDR1 is SGHDT and CDR2 YYEEEE. The CDR3 has 16 amino acids. V lost 4 bases, J lost 0 bases, and 14 bases lay in between. CDR3 loop: CASSHKGLSSNQPQHF. CDR3 bases: TGTGCCAGCAGCCACAAGGGGTTGTCTAGCAATCAGCCCCAGCATTTT.

This clone was counted a few times. The chain employs TRBV18 and TRBJ1-2, with D uncertain. The length of the CDR3 is 13 residues. CDR1 and CDR2 (germline): KGHSH, LQKENI. The ends were cut back, 2 bases at V and 5 bases at J, with 9 bases in the middle. The CDR3 spells CASSPATEYGYTF. Here the CDR3 DNA reads TGTGCCAGCTCACCAGCGACGGAATATGGCTACACCTTC.

V is TRBV5-6 and J is TRBJ1-4; 7 bases agree with TRBD1. Per the germline V gene, CDR1 is SGHDT and CDR2 is YYEEEE. Trimming cost V 3 bases and J 8 bases; bases outside gene matches: 7. The CDR3 length is 14 residues. The CDR3 loop is CASSYRGPSEKLFF. CDR3 bases: TGTGCCAGCAGCTACAGGGGCCCTTCGGAAAAACTGTTTTTT.

This clone was counted a few times. This sequence joins TRBV18 and TRBJ1-2, with D perhaps TRBD1 (5 bases). Germline V gene sequence: CDR1 KGHSH, CDR2 LQKENI. The CDR3 covers 15 residues. V was pared by 6 bases and J by 4 bases, with 18 bases between. CDR3 sequence (DNA): TGTGCCAGCTCTCCAGGGCGGGGATCGGCCTATGGCTACACCTTC. It encodes CASSPGRGSAYGYTF.

This clone was seen a few times. The V call is TRBV7-9, the J call TRBJ1-3; no firm D call. Germline V gene lookup returns CDR1 SEHNR and CDR2 FQNEAQ (reference sequence). There are 13 residues in the CDR3. The V end lost 3 bases, the J end lost 4 bases, and 7 bases lay between the germline ends. CDR3 sequence (DNA): TGTGCCAGCAGCTTCGGCCCGGGAAACACCATATATTTT. Translation gives CASSFGPGNTIYF.

V is TRBV29-1 and J is TRBJ2-5; 12 nucleotides line up with TRBD2. Germline loops: CDR1 SQVTM, CDR2 ANQGSEA. The J segment lost 4 bases and the V segment lost 6 bases, leaving 6 bases of the junction unmatched. The CDR3 covers 14 residues. CDR3 in amino acids: CSVETSGRGETQYF. In nucleotides, the CDR3 is TGCAGCGTCGAGACTAGCGGGAGAGGAGAGACCCAGTACTTC. Full variable domain (missing parts from reference TRBV29-1 and TRBJ2-5): SAVISQKPSRDICQRGTSLTIQCQVDSQVTMMFWYRQQPGQSLTLIATANQGSEATYESGFVIDKFPISRPNLTFSTLTVSNMSPEDSSIYLCSVETSGRGETQYFGPGTRLLVL.

The chain has TRBV7-2 and TRBJ1-2; D perhaps matches TRBD1 (6 bases). Germline values: CDR1 SGHTA, CDR2 FQGNSA. The V end was cut by 5 bases, the J end by 5 bases, with 12 bases between. This CDR3 is 13 amino acids long. The CDR3 coding sequence is TGTGCCAGCAGCGTAACAGGGACTTATGGCTACACCTTC. This gives the protein CASSVTGTYGYTF.

V is TRBV29-1 and J is TRBJ2-1, with 13 bases matching TRBD2. The V gene's germline CDR1 is SQVTM and CDR2 ANQGSEA. The CDR3 totals 15 residues. With V trimmed by 5 bases and J by 8 bases, 9 bases remained unmatched. The CDR3 DNA is TGCAGCGTTACCACCGGGACTAGCGGGATCGATGAGCAGTTCTTC. Translated, it gives CSVTTGTSGIDEQFF.

The sample holds many counts of this clone. The chain recombines TRBV13 with TRBJ1-2; 9 positions agree with TRBD1. The CDR3 has 13 amino acids. CDR1 and CDR2 (germline): PRHDT, FYEKMQ (reference sequence). V gave up 5 bases and J gave up 6 bases; unmatched junction bases: 4. Here the CDR3 DNA reads TGTGCCAGCAGCCGAGGACAGGGGAATGGCTACACCTTC. Amino acids: CASSRGQGNGYTF.

The genes are TRBV5-1 and TRBJ1-2; a possible D gene is TRBD1 (5 bases). This CDR3 region has 16 residues. The V and J ends lost 0 bases and 6 bases respectively, with 18 bases between them. Germline V CDR1 and CDR2: SGHRS, YFSETQ. The CDR3 DNA reads TGCGCCAGCAGCTTGGCCGGGGCAGTAAGATTTGATGGCTACACCTTC. Translated: CASSLAGAVRFDGYTF.

The V gene is TRBV18, the J gene TRBJ1-1, with a possible D match to TRBD1 (5 bases). Trimming removed 4 bases from V and 1 base from J, with 10 bases in between. From germline, CDR1 is KGHSH and CDR2 LQKENI. The CDR3 covers 14 residues. Here the CDR3 reads CASSLKGANTEAFF. In DNA form, the CDR3 reads TGTGCCAGCTCACTAAAAGGGGCGAACACTGAAGCTTTCTTT.

The chain joins TRBV29-1 to TRBJ2-7, with 11 nucleotides matching TRBD1. Germline V gene lookup returns CDR1 SQVTM and CDR2 ANQGSEA. Unmatched junction bases numbered 5, after V lost 1 base and J lost 3 bases. The length of the CDR3 is 15 residues. The CDR3 coding sequence is TGCAGCGTTGAAGGGGCGGGACAGGGGGACTACGAGCAGTACTTC. Protein: CSVEGAGQGDYEQYF.